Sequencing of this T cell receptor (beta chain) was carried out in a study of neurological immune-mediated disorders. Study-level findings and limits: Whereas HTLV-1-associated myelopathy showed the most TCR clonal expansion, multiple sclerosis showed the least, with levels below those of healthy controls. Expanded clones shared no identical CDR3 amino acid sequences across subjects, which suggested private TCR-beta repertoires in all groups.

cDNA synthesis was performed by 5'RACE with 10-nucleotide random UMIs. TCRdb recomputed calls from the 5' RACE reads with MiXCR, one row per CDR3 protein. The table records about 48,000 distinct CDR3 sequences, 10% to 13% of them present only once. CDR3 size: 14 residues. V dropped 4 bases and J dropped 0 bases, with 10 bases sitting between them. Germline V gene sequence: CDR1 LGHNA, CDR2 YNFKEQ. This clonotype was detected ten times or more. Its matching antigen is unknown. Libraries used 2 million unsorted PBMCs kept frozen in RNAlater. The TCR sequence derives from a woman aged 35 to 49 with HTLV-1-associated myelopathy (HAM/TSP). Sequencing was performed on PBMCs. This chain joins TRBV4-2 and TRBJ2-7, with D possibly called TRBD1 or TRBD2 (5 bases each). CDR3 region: CASSPRGLSYEQYF. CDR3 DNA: TGTGCCAGCAGCCCCCGGGGCCTCTCCTACGAGCAGTACTTC.